A selection of T cell receptor beta chains follows, all from one sample in a study of spatial heterogeneity in lung cancer. Each CDR3 protein is one row after TCRdb ran MiXCR on the 5' RACE reads. The sample includes some 1,100 distinct CDR3 sequences, less than 20% of them seen just once. Sequenced material: lung tumor tissue, taken at surgery. Receptors originate from a male donor with early-stage non-small cell lung cancer. The CDR3 runs from the conserved cysteine through the conserved F or W. The order of the fields is D gene, V gene, clone size, J gene, CDR3 length, CDR3 DNA, CDR3 protein. D genes are given only for firm matches. Some rows mark clone size as missing; the rest say once, few, many or name a class of expanded clone.

>-|TRBV7-9|medium-sized|TRBJ2-7|15
TGTGCCAGCAGCGCCCCCCGGACTGCAGCCTACGAGCAGTACTTC
CASSAPRTAAYEQYF
>-|TRBV5-6|large|TRBJ1-2|14
TGTGCCAGCAGCGGAACTGACAGAAACTATGGCTACACCTTC
CASSGTDRNYGYTF
>-|TRBV6-5|-|TRBJ2-7|13
TGTGCCAGCAGCTGGGACCGCTCCTACGAGCAGTACTTC
CASSWDRSYEQYF
>-|TRBV28|large|TRBJ1-2|13
TGTGCCAGCAATGTGGGGGGTCAGGGTGGCTACACCTTC
CASNVGGQGGYTF
>-|TRBV2|-|TRBJ2-3|12
TGTGCCAGCAGTGATCCCACGGGCCGGCAGTATTTT
CASSDPTGRQYF
>TRBD1|TRBV15|large|TRBJ1-1|15
TGTGCCACCAGCAATCCAGGACAGGGGCCGGAAAGGGTTTTCTTT
CATSNPGQGPERVFF
>-|TRBV19|large|TRBJ2-2|13
TGTGCCAGTAGCCGACAGGACTCCGGGGAGCTGTTTTTT
CASSRQDSGELFF
>TRBD1|TRBV5-6|few|TRBJ1-4|14
TGTGCCAGCAGCTTAGGGGGCAGGTTCGAAAAACTGTTTTTT
CASSLGGRFEKLFF
>TRBD2|TRBV18|-|TRBJ2-2|15
TGTGCCAGCTCACCATCGGGGAGGGGCACCGGGGAGCTGTTTTTT
CASSPSGRGTGELFF
>TRBD1|TRBV7-9|medium-sized|TRBJ2-3|14
TGTGCCAGCAGCCCAGGACAGGTTGCAGATACGCAGTATTTT
CASSPGQVADTQYF
>TRBD2|TRBV6-6|-|TRBJ2-5|17
TGTGCCAGCAGTTACTCGAAAGTGAGCGGGGTTCAAGAGACCCAGTACTTC
CASSYSKVSGVQETQYF
>-|TRBV29-1|-|TRBJ1-6|13
TGCAGCGTGAGGGCGGATGCAAATTCACCCCTCCACTTT
CSVRADANSPLHF
>-|TRBV4-1|few|TRBJ1-6|14
TGCGCCAGCAGCCAAGAAGCGATTCTGGGAGTCCTCCACTTT
CASSQEAILGVLHF
>-|TRBV15|-|TRBJ2-1|16
TGTGCCACCAGCAGAGATCGACTAGGTCCCTACAATGAGCAGTTCTTC
CATSRDRLGPYNEQFF
>TRBD1|TRBV5-6|few|TRBJ2-1|17
TGTGCCAGCAGCTCTACGGGACAGGGGGCAGGGTACAATGAGCAGTTCTTC
CASSSTGQGAGYNEQFF
>-|TRBV5-1|medium-sized|TRBJ1-1|12
TGCGCCAGCAGCTTGGACGGGGTCGGAACTTTCTTT
CASSLDGVGTFF
>-|TRBV21-1|-|TRBJ1-2|14
TGTGCCAGCAGCAGGGGACGGCAATGGCGAGGCTACACCTTC
CASSRGRQWRGYTF
>TRBD2|TRBV10-1|hyperexpanded|TRBJ2-3|15
TGCGCCAGCAGCTCTACTAGCGGCGGCACAGATACGCAGTATTTT
CASSSTSGGTDTQYF
>-|TRBV27|few|TRBJ2-5|13
TGTGCCAGCAGTCAAGCAGTCCAAGAGACCCAGTACTTC
CASSQAVQETQYF
>TRBD2|TRBV12-3/TRBV12-4|few|TRBJ2-1|14
TGTGCCAGCAGAACTAGCGGGGGCCACAATGAGCAGTTCTTC
CASRTSGGHNEQFF
>-|TRBV19|large|TRBJ2-6|16
TGTGCCACTACCACAGGCGTCGGGTCTGGGGCCAACGTCCTGACTTTC
CATTTGVGSGANVLTF
>TRBD2|TRBV20-1|medium-sized|TRBJ2-7|19
TGCAGTGCTAGAACAGCGGGGACCCGGGGACTAGCGGGCTCCTACGAGCAGTACTTC
CSARTAGTRGLAGSYEQYF
>-|TRBV16|medium-sized|TRBJ1-1|15
TGTGCCAGCAGCCAAGCCTCCCAAGGGAACACTGAAGCTTTCTTT
CASSQASQGNTEAFF
>-|TRBV24-1|large|TRBJ1-2|13
TGTGCCACCAGTGATCCCAGCCGCTATGGCTACACCTTC
CATSDPSRYGYTF